Given below is one TCR beta chain in context. The antigen remains unidentified. Germline-derived CDR1 and CDR2 are MDHEN and SYDVKM. Unmatched junction bases numbered 7, after V lost 6 bases and J lost 6 bases. The length of the CDR3 is 14 residues. Each replicate PCR on the sorted subsets used approximately 200 ng DNA (around 30,000 T cell genomes). Generated by immunoSEQ multiplex PCR, the TCRdb table keeps only in-frame clones and is missing some. Among about 2,100,000 clones listed, about 93% were seen once. Naive CD8 populations comprised CD45RO-negative cells positively selected for CCR7, excluding terminally differentiated effector memory CD45RA+ cells. This sample was taken from a study of shared clonotypes between healthy human individuals. Study results and limitations: A reduction in generation probabilities was seen for non-shared clonotypes relative to those shared by all four donors. Limited genetic and exposure-history diversity came from having few donors. The sharing of 5% to 5.5% of naive CD4 clonotypes was seen across a handful of donors.

The source of this sequence is a man younger than 35 in good health. Some clones in this sample may be carry-over from other donors' samples. Sample: naive CD8+ T cells from PBMCs. The rearrangement joins TRBV28 to TRBJ1-4, with 7 bases fitting TRBD1. The CDR3 loop reads CASRETGPDEKLFF. CDR3 bases: TGTGCCAGCAGGGAGACAGGGCCGGATGAAAAACTGTTTTTT.